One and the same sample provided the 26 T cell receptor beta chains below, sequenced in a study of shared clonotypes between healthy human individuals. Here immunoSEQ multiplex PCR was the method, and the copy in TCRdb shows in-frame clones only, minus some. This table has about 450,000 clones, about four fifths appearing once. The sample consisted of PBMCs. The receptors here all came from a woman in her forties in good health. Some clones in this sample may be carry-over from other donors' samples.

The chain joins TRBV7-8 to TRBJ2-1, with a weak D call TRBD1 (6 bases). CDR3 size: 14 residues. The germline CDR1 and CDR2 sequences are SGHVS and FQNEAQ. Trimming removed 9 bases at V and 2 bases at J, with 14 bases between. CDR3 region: CASNPGHTYNEQFF. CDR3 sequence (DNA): TGTGCCAGTAATCCGGGACACACCTACAATGAGCAGTTCTTC.

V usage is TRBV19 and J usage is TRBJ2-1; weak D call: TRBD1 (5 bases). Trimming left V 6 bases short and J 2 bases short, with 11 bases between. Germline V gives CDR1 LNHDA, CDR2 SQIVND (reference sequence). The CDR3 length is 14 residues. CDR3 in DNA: TGTGCCAGTAGGGTGGGGCGACCCTACAATGAGCAGTTCTTC. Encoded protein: CASRVGRPYNEQFF.

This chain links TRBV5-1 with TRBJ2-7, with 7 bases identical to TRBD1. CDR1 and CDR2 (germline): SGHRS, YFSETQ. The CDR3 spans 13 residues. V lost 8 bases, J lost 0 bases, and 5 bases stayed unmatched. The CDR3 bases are TGCGCCAGACCGGACAGGAGCTCCTACGAGCAGTACTTC. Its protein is CARPDRSSYEQYF.

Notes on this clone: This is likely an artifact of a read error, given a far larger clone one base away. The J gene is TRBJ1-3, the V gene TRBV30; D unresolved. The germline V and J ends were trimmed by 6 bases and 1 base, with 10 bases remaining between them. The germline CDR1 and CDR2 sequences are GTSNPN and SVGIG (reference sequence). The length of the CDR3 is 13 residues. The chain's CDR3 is CACHCGSGNTIYF. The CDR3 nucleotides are TGTGCCTGCCACTGCGGTTCTGGAAACACCATATATTTT.

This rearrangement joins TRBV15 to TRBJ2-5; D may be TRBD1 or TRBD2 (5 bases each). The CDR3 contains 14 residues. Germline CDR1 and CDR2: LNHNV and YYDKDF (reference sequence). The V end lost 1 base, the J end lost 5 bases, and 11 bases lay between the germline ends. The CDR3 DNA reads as TGTGCCACCAGCAGAGTTGGGGGTACGGAGACCCAGTACTTC. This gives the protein CATSRVGGTETQYF.

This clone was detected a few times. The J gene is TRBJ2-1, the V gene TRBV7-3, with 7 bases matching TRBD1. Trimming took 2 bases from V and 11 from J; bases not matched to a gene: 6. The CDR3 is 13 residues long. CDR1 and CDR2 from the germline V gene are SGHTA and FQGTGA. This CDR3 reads CASSLEVGQKQFF. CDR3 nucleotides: TGTGCCAGCAGCTTAGAAGTGGGACAGAAGCAGTTCTTC.

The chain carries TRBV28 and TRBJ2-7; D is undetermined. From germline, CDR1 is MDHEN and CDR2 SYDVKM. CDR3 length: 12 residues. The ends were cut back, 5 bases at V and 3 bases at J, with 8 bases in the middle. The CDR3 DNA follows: TGTGCCAGCAGTCCTCTGGGCTACGAGCAGTACTTC. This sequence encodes CASSPLGYEQYF. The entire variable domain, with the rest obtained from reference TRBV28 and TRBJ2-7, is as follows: DVKVTQSSRYLVKRTGEKVFLECVQDMDHENMFWYRQDPGLGLRLIYFSYDVKMKEKGDIPEGYSVSREKKERFSLILESASTNQTSMYLCASSPLGYEQYFGPGTRLTVT.

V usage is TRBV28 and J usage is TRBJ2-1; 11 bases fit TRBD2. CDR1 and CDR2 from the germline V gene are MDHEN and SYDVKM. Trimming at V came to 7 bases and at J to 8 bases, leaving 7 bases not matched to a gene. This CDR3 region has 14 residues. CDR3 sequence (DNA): TGTGCCAGCACACTAGCGGGAGAGGATTATGAGCAGTTCTTC. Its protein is CASTLAGEDYEQFF.

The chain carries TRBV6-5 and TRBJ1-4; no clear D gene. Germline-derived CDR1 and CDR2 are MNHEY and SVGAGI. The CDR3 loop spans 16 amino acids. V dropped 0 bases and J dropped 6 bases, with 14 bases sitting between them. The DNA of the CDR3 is TGTGCCAGCAGTTACTCGTATCCTGGGTATGATGAAAAACTGTTTTTT. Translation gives CASSYSYPGYDEKLFF.

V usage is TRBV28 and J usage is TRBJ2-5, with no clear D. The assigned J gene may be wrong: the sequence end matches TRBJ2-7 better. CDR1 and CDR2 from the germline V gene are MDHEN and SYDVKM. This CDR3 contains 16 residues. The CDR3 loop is CASSHPPSYLNYEQYF. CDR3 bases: TGTGCCAGCAGCCACCCCCCGTCCTACCTTAACTACGAGCAGTACTTC.

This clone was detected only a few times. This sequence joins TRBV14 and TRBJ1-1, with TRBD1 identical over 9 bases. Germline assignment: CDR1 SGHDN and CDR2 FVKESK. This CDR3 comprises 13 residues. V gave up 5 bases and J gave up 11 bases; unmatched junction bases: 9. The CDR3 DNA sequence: TGTGCCAGCAGCTTTACAGGGGGCGCGGGGGCTTTCTTT. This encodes CASSFTGGAGAFF.

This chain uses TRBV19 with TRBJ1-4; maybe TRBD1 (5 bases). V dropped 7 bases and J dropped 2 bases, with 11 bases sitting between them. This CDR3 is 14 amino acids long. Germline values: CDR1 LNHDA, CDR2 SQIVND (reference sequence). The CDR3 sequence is CASTSGTTNEKLFF. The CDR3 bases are TGTGCCAGTACGAGCGGGACGACTAATGAAAAACTGTTTTTT.

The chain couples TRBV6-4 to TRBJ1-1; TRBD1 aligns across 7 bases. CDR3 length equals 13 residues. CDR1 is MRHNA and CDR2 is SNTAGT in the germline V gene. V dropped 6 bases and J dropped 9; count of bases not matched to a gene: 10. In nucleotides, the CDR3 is TGTGCCAGCAGGAAGACCGGGACAGATAAAGCTTTCTTT. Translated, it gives CASRKTGTDKAFF.

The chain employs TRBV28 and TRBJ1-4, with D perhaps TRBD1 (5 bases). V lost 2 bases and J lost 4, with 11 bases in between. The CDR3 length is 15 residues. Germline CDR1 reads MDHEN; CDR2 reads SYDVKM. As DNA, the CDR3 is TGTGCCAGCAGTTTAGGGGGGGTGGGTAATGAAAAACTGTTTTTT. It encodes CASSLGGVGNEKLFF.

The CDR3, as DNA: TGCGCCAGCAGCCAAGAGCATAGGTGGAACTATGGCTACACCTTC. The encoded protein is CASSQEHRWNYGYTF. V is TRBV4-3 and J is TRBJ1-2; unclear D gene. This CDR3 comprises 15 residues. V lost 0 bases and J 2 bases, leaving 10 bases between the germline ends. The germline V gene encodes CDR1 LGHNA and CDR2 YSLEER.

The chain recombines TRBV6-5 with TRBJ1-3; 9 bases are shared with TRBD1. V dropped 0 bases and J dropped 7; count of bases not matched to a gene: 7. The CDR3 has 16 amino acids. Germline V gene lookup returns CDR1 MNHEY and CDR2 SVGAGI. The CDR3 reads CASSYSPQGARNTIYF. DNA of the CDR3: TGTGCCAGCAGTTACTCGCCACAGGGGGCGAGGAACACCATATATTTT.

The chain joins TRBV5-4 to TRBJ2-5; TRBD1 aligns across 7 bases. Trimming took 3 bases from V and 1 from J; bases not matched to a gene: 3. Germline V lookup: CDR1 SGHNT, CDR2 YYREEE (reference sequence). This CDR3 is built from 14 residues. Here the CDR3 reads CASSSDRVQETQYF. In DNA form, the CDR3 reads TGTGCCAGCAGCTCTGACAGGGTCCAAGAGACCCAGTACTTC.

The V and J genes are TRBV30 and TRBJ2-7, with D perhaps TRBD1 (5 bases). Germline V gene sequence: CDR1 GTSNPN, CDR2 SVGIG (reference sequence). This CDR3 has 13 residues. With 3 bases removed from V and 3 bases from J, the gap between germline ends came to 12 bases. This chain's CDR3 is CAWRSRARYEQYF. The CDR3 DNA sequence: TGTGCCTGGAGAAGCAGGGCTCGCTACGAGCAGTACTTC.

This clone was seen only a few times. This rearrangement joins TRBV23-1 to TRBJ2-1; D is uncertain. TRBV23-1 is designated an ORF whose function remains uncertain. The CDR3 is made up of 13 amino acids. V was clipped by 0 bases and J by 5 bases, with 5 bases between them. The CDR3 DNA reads TGCGCCAGCAGTCAATCGGTAAACAATGAGCAGTTCTTC. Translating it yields CASSQSVNNEQFF.

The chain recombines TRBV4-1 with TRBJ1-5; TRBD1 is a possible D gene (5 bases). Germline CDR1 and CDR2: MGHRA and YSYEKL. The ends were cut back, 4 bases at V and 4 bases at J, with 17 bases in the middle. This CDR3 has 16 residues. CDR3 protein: CASSPQSRDFNQPQHF. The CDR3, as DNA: TGCGCCAGCAGCCCACAGTCCCGGGACTTTAATCAGCCCCAGCATTTT.

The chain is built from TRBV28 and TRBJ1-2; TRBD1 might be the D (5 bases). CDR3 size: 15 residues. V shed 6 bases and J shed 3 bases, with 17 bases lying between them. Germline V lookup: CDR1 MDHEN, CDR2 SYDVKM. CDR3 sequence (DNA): TGTGCCAGCAGCTTCAGGGCCGCCTCATACTATGGCTACACCTTC. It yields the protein CASSFRAASYYGYTF.

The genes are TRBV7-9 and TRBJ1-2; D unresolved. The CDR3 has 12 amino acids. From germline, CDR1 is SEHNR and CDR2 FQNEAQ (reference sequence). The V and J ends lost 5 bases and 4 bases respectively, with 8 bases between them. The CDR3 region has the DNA TGTGCCAGCAGCCCTGACATCTATGGCTACACCTTC. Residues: CASSPDIYGYTF. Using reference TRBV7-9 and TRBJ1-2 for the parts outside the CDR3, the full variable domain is DTGVSQNPRHKITKRGQNVTFRCDPISEHNRLYWYRQTLGQGPEFLTYFQNEAQLEKSRLLSDRFSAERPKGSFSTLEIQRTEQGDSAMYLCASSPDIYGYTFGSGTRLTVV.

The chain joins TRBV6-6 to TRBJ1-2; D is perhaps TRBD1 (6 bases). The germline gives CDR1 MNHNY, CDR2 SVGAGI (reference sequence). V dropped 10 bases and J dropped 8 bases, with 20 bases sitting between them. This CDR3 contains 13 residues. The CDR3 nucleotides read TGTGCCACCAATTTGGGCAGGGGCGACGGCTACACCTTC. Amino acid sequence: CATNLGRGDGYTF.

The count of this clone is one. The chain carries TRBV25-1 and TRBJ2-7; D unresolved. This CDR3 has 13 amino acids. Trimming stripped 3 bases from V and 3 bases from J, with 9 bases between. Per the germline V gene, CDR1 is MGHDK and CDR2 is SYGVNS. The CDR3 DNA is TGTGCCAGCAGTGATAAAGGCTACTACGAGCAGTACTTC. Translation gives CASSDKGYYEQYF.

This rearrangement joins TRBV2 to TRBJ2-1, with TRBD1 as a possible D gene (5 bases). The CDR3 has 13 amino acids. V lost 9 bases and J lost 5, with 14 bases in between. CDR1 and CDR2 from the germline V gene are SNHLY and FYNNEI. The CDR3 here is CASDSDQNNEQFF. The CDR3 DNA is TGTGCCAGTGACAGCGACCAGAACAATGAGCAGTTCTTC. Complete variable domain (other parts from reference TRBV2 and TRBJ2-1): EPEVTQTPSHQVTQMGQEVILRCVPISNHLYFYWYRQILGQKVEFLVSFYNNEISEKSEIFDDQFSVERPDGSNFTLKIRSTKLEDSAMYFCASDSDQNNEQFFGPGTRLTVL.

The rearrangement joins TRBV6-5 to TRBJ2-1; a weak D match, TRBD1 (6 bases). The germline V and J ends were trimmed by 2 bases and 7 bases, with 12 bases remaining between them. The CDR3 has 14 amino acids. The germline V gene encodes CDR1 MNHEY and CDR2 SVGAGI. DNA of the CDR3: TGTGCCAGCAGTTACCGGGACACCCTGAATGAGCAGTTCTTC. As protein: CASSYRDTLNEQFF.